This TCR beta chain was sequenced during a study of spatial heterogeneity in lung cancer. This CDR3 region has 16 residues. Trimming left V 2 bases short and J 0 bases short, with 13 bases between. Germline values: CDR1 MNHEY, CDR2 SVGAGI. Comment on this clonotype: The antigen is unknown.

Time point described: sample taken at primary tumor resection. Donors were over 70 untreated early-stage non-small cell lung cancer patients. No cells were sorted before sequencing. The whole RNA sequenced was extracted from tumor, nontumor lung or frozen PBMC. Each TCR cDNA molecule carried a unique molecular identifier. TCRdb reanalysed the 5' RACE reads using MiXCR and keeps one entry per CDR3 protein. Altogether over 50,000 distinct CDR3 sequences are present, approximately 6% being singletons, with the ten largest covering approximately 14%. Notes on the study in general: Resection blood, more than follow-up blood, showed ubiquitous expanded tumor TCRs.

The receptor was isolated from a female donor with early-stage non-small cell lung cancer. The source was PBMCs, collected at surgery. The chain joins TRBV6-5 to TRBJ1-2, with D perhaps TRBD1 (5 bases). The CDR3 DNA reads TGTGCCAGCAGTTACAGCCCGGGGGTAGCTAACTATGGCTACACCTTC. It codes for CASSYSPGVANYGYTF.